Sequencing of this T cell receptor beta chain was carried out in a study of T-cell reconstitution after alpha-beta-depleted transplantation in children. Preparation of the TCRbeta library used unique molecular identifiers. TCRdb re-derived calls from the PCR reads in MiXCR, one entry per CDR3 protein. The sample gives 450,000 to 550,000 distinct CDR3 sequences, roughly 11% of which show up once; around 15% is in the top ten. V shed 7 bases, J shed 5 bases, and the junction held 13 bases outside the gene matches. The CDR3 runs to 14 residues. Germline V gene lookup returns CDR1 SQVTM and CDR2 ANQGSEA. The study's findings and limits: Diversity and T-cell counts at one year after transplant derived mostly from new T cells. Several hundred graft clones that had expanded were reportedly the source of alpha-beta T cells about two months after transplant. Some patients showed high day-60 TCRbeta diversity, which derived from surviving recipient T cells and thymic progenitors.

This clonotype was recorded a few times. The antigen is not known. The V and J genes are TRBV29-1 and TRBJ2-5; 7 positions agree with TRBD1. The TCR was taken from a female patient aged 2-15 years who had a stem cell transplant for aplastic anemia, so the T cells may come from the graft donor. This specimen was PBMCs, mostly from graft donor cells, taken 180 days after TCRalphabeta/CD19-depleted stem cell transplant. In DNA, the CDR3 is TGCAGCGACCTCTCGACAGGGTATTCTGAGACCCAGTACTTC. This codes for CSDLSTGYSETQYF.